Presented here are 11 T cell receptor beta chains from one specimen sequenced in a study of blood T cell repertoires in COVID-19. Sequenced by immunoSEQ multiplex PCR; TCRdb stores in-frame clones only, minus some. The sample consists of 250,000 to 350,000 clones, 88% of them appearing once. The sequenced sample consisted of peripheral blood. The receptors were sampled from a woman aged 25 to 45 with COVID-19, enrolled during active disease.

V gene TRBV28 combines with J gene TRBJ1-2; D uncertain. There are 12 residues in the CDR3. CDR1 is MDHEN and CDR2 is SYDVKM in the germline V gene. Trimming cost V 5 bases and J 4 bases, with 8 bases left between them. The CDR3 DNA is TGTGCCAGCAGTGAGCTTGCCTATGGCTACACCTTC. Amino acids: CASSELAYGYTF.

Here the CDR3 reads CASSDRQGARDGYTF. CDR3 sequence (DNA): TGTGCCAGCAGTGATCGGCAGGGGGCTCGGGATGGCTACACCTTC. This rearrangement joins TRBV2 to TRBJ1-2; TRBD1 matches 8 bases. Trimming at V came to 3 bases and at J to 6 bases, leaving 9 bases not matched to a gene. The CDR3 loop spans 15 amino acids. Germline assignment: CDR1 SNHLY and CDR2 FYNNEI.

V and J are TRBV12-3 or TRBV12-4 and TRBJ1-5; D possibly corresponds to TRBD1 (5 bases). The CDR3 length is 13 residues. V was cut by 5 bases and J by 5 bases, with 10 bases left in between. For the CDR3, the DNA is TGTGCCAGCAGTCCCGACAGAGATCAGCCCCAGCATTTT. It codes for CASSPDRDQPQHF.

The V and J genes are TRBV9 and TRBJ1-5; D call uncertain. From germline, CDR1 is SGDLS and CDR2 YYNGEE. The CDR3 consists of 14 residues. With 0 bases removed from V and 9 bases from J, the gap between germline ends came to 13 bases. The CDR3 is CASSVDPLIGPQHF. The CDR3 bases are TGTGCCAGCAGCGTAGATCCGCTCATCGGGCCCCAGCATTTT.

CDR3: CASSQEGGGTEAFF. CDR3 DNA: TGCGCCAGCAGCCAAGAAGGGGGTGGTACTGAAGCTTTCTTT. This chain joins TRBV4-1 and TRBJ1-1; TRBD1 might be the D (6 bases). This CDR3 is built from 14 residues. Germline V gene data show CDR1 as MGHRA and CDR2 as YSYEKL. The germline V and J ends were trimmed by 0 bases and 5 bases, with 10 bases remaining between them.

This sequence joins TRBV27 and TRBJ2-1; 15 nucleotides agree with TRBD2. V gave up 4 bases and J gave up 8 bases; unmatched junction bases: 6. The CDR3 covers 16 residues. Per germline, CDR1 MNHEY and CDR2 SMNVEV (reference sequence). The CDR3 protein is CASSSRTSGRADEQFF. DNA for the CDR3: TGTGCCAGCAGTTCGCGGACTAGCGGGAGGGCCGATGAGCAGTTCTTC.

V gene TRBV28 combines with J gene TRBJ2-7; 9 bases agree with TRBD1. Unmatched junction bases numbered 7, after V lost 5 bases and J lost 5 bases. Germline V CDR1 and CDR2: MDHEN, SYDVKM. The CDR3 extends over 14 amino acids. The CDR3 DNA sequence: TGTGCCAGCAGTCCCGGGACAGGGAGGAACGAGCAGTACTTC. Protein product: CASSPGTGRNEQYF.

The chain couples TRBV24-1 to TRBJ2-1; the D gene is possibly TRBD2 (5 bases). Germline lookup yields CDR1 KGHDR and CDR2 SFDVKD. V was trimmed by 8 bases and J by 7 bases, leaving 23 bases between them. This CDR3 has 16 amino acids. DNA of the CDR3: TGTGCCACCACTACTGGTAAGGGCGCCACGGGGAATGAGCAGTTCTTC. It specifies CATTTGKGATGNEQFF.

The chain has TRBV14 and TRBJ2-7; D perhaps matches TRBD1 (5 bases). From germline, CDR1 is SGHDN and CDR2 FVKESK. This CDR3 is built from 16 residues. V lost 0 bases, J lost 6 bases, and 18 bases lay in between. The CDR3 region is CASSQDGGAPIFEQYF. In DNA form, the CDR3 reads TGTGCCAGCAGCCAAGATGGTGGGGCCCCGATTTTCGAGCAGTACTTC.

The CDR3 protein is CASRWGSTNEKLFF. CDR3 bases: TGTGCCAGCAGATGGGGCTCTACTAATGAAAAACTGTTTTTT. The chain carries TRBV28 and TRBJ1-4; TRBD1 might be the D (5 bases). Germline values: CDR1 MDHEN, CDR2 SYDVKM. The CDR3 sequence is 14 residues long. Between the trimmed V and J ends, which lost 6 bases and 2 bases, there was a span of 10 bases.

A few counts support this clone. The genes are TRBV12-3 or TRBV12-4 and TRBJ2-7, with TRBD2 as a possible D gene (6 bases). Trimming cost V 6 bases and J 3 bases, with 12 bases left between them. The CDR3 consists of 13 residues. CDR3 protein: CASRPPEGYEQYF. CDR3 DNA: TGTGCCAGCAGGCCCCCGGAGGGCTACGAGCAGTACTTC.